The clone carrying this T cell receptor (beta chain) was seen once. CDR1 and CDR2 (germline): SGHRS, YFSETQ. The ends were cut back, 0 bases at V and 1 base at J, with 13 bases in the middle. This CDR3 comprises 16 residues. This record belongs to a study of blood T cell repertoires in COVID-19. The assay was immunoSEQ multiplex PCR, and TCRdb's table has in-frame clones only and misses some. Of tens of thousands of clones listed, around 90% are singletons. This sequence was found in a human donor with active COVID-19. The donor label of this sample is uncertain. Sequenced: peripheral blood. The chain links TRBV5-1 to TRBJ2-5, with D unresolved. This CDR3 reads CASSLGLIQVQETQYF. CDR3 DNA: TGCGCCAGCAGCTTGGGACTCATTCAAGTCCAAGAGACCCAGTACTTC.